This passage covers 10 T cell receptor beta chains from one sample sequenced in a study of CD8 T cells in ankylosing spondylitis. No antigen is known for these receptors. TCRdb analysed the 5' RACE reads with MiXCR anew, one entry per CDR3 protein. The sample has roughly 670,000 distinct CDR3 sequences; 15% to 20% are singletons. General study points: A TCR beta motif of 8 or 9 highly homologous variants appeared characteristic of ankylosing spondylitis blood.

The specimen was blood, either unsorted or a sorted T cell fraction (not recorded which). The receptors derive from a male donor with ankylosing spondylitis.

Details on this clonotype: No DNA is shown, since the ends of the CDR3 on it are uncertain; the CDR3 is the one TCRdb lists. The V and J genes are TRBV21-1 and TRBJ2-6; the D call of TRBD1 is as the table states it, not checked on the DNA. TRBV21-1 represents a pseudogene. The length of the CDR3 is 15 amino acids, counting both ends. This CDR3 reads CASSNWGTGANVLTF.

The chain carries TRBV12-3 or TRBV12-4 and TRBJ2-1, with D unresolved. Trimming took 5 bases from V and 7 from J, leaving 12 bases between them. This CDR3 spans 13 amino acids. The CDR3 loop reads CASSASHRNEQFF. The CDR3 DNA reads TGTGCCAGCAGTGCCAGCCATCGGAATGAGCAGTTCTTC.

DNA for the CDR3: TGTGCCAGCAGACCCTCCTTAGGTACCGGGACTAGCGGGTTAATGTTACTAAACAATGAGCAGTTCTTC. It translates to CASRPSLGTGTSGLMLLNNEQFF. This sequence joins TRBV7-2 and TRBJ2-1, with 12 bases matching TRBD2. V gave up 6 bases and J gave up 5 bases; unmatched junction bases: 29. Looked up from germline, CDR1 is SGHTA and CDR2 is FQGNSA. This CDR3 has 23 residues.

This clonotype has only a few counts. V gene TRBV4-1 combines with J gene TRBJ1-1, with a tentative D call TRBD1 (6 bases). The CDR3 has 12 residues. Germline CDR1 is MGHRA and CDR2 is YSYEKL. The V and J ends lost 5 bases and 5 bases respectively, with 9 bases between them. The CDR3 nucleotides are TGCGCCAGCAGCGCCACAGGGACTGAAGCTTTCTTT. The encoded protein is CASSATGTEAFF.

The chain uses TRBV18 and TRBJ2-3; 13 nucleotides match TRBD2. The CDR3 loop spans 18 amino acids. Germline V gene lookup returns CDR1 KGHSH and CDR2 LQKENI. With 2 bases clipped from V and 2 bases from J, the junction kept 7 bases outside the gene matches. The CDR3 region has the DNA TGTGCCAGCTCACCAACCCGGGGACTAGCGGGACCCACAGATACGCAGTATTTT. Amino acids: CASSPTRGLAGPTDTQYF.

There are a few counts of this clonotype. The CDR3 DNA is TGTGCCAGCAGCTCACGTACAGGGGAAGCGGCCTATGGCTACACCTTC. This gives the protein CASSSRTGEAAYGYTF. V gene TRBV7-9 combines with J gene TRBJ1-2, with 7 bases identical to TRBD1. Trimming at V came to 4 bases and at J to 4 bases, leaving 12 bases not matched to a gene. In germline, CDR1 is SEHNR, CDR2 FQNEAQ (reference sequence). The CDR3 has 16 residues. Using reference TRBV7-9 and TRBJ1-2 for the parts outside the CDR3, the full variable domain is DTGVSQNPRHKITKRGQNVTFRCDPISEHNRLYWYRQTLGQGPEFLTYFQNEAQLEKSRLLSDRFSAERPKGSFSTLEIQRTEQGDSAMYLCASSSRTGEAAYGYTFGSGTRLTVV.

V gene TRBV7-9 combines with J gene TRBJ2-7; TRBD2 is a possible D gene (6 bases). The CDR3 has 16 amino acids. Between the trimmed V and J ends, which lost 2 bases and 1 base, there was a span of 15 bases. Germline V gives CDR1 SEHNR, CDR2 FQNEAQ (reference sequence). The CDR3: CASSLNGGLVSYEQYF. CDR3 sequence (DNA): TGTGCCAGCAGCTTAAACGGAGGGTTAGTATCCTACGAGCAGTACTTC.

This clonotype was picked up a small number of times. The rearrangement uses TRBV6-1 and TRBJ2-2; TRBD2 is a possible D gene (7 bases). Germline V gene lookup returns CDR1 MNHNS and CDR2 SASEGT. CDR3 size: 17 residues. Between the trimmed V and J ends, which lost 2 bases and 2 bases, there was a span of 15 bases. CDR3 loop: CASSELAGAPNTGELFF. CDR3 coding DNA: TGTGCCAGCAGTGAATTGGCGGGGGCCCCTAACACCGGGGAGCTGTTTTTT.

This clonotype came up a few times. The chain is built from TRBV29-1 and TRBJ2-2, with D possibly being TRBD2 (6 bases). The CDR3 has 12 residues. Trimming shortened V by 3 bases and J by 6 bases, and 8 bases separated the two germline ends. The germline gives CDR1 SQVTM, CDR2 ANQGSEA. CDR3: CSVDRGAGELFF. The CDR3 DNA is TGCAGCGTTGATCGCGGGGCCGGGGAGCTGTTTTTT.

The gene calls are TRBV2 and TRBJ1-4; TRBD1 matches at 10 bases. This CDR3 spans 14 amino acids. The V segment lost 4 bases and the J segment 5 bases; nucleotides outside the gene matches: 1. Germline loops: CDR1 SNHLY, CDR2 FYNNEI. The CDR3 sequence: CASSADRGNEKLFF. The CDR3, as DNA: TGTGCCAGCAGTGCGGACAGGGGGAATGAAAAACTGTTTTTT.